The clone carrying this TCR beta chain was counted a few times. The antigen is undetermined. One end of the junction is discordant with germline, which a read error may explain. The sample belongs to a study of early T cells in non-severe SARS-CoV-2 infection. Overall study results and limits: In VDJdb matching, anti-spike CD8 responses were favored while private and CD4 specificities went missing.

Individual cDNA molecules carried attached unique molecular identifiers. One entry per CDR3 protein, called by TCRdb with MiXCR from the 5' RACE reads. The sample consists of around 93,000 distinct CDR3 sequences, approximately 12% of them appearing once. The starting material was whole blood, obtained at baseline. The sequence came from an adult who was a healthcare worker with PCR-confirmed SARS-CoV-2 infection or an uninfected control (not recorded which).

DNA of the CDR3: TGTGCCACCGGCAGTGGAGTAGGGTTTAATAATGAAAAACTGTTTTTT. This encodes CATGSGVGFNNEKLFF. The rearrangement joins TRBV15 to TRBJ1-4; no reliable D call. Germline V gene data show CDR1 as LNHNV and CDR2 as YYDKDF (reference sequence). The CDR3 is made up of 16 amino acids. Filled out from reference TRBV15 and TRBJ1-4, the complete variable domain reads DAMVIQNPRYQVTQFGKPVTLSCSQTLNHNVMYWYQQKSSQAPKLLFHYYDKDFNNEADTPDNFQSRRPNTSFCFLDIRSPGLGDTAMYLCATGSGVGFNNEKLFFGSGTQLSVL.